This TCR beta chain was sequenced for a study of Graves' ophthalmopathy and Graves' hyperthyroidism. V shed 6 bases and J 3 bases; nucleotides not matched to a gene: 9. The CDR3 consists of 16 residues. CDR1 and CDR2 from the germline V gene are SGHAT and FQNNGV. The TCR beta CDR3 regions underwent amplification from RNA transcripts. HTBI-primed RT-PCR formed the first round, and a multiplex PCR formed the second. Using its own MiXCR run on the multiplex PCR reads, TCRdb lists one record per CDR3 protein. Of about 640,000 distinct CDR3 sequences listed, approximately 39% are singletons. Diagnoses were established from clinical symptoms, serum thyroxine, TRAb, thyroid ultrasound and orbital computed tomography.

The sample taken for sequencing was peripheral blood. The sequence was collected from an adult man with Graves' ophthalmopathy. This rearrangement joins TRBV11-2 to TRBJ2-7, with TRBD2 matching over 12 bases. CDR3 sequence (DNA): TGTGCCAGCAGTTACTTACTAGCGGGGGGCGTCTACGAGCAGTACTTC. This translates into CASSYLLAGGVYEQYF.